This TCR beta chain appears in the sequencing data of a study of PD-1 blockade in mismatch repair-deficient tumors. Findings of the study overall: Tumor-resident clones, often absent from pretreatment blood, expanded after pembrolizumab and then contracted. All three positive peptides came from frameshift mutations, yielding 140 or so blood TCRs.

With regard to this clone: Its antigen is not known.

The time point is: identical roughly ten-day culture without peptide (control). PCR or immunohistochemistry showed mismatch repair deficiency in every enrolled patient. The repertoire was sequenced with immunoSEQ multiplex PCR; TCRdb's copy has only in-frame clones and lacks some. This sample has more than 13,000 clones, with 80% to 90% found just once. V shed 2 bases and J shed 2 bases, with 7 bases lying between them. Germline V lookup: CDR1 MNHEY, CDR2 SMNVEV (reference sequence). This CDR3 contains 13 residues. The sample in question was cells cultured in vitro, obtained from a patient treated with pembrolizumab. The chain is built from TRBV27 and TRBJ2-7; D unclear. The clonotype originates from an adult with mismatch repair-deficient cancer. The CDR3 DNA is TGTGCCAGCAGTTTACTAGGGCCCTACGAGCAGTACTTC. This gives the protein CASSLLGPYEQYF.